Below are 11 T cell receptor beta chains sequenced from a single sample in a study of CD8 T cells in Susac syndrome. A quantity of about 0.5 to 1 ug RNA underwent reverse transcription using random hexamers. Using its own MiXCR run on the immunoSEQ multiplex PCR reads, TCRdb lists one record per CDR3 protein. The sample records some 120,000 distinct CDR3 sequences, about 95% being singletons. The specimen sequenced was CD4+ T cells from PBMCs. The receptor set was obtained from a human donor in good health.

J is TRBJ2-1 and V is TRBV6-5; 8 bases agree with TRBD2. Unmatched junction bases numbered 7, after V lost 4 bases and J lost 5 bases. The germline gives CDR1 MNHEY, CDR2 SVGAGI. This CDR3 spans 15 amino acids. The CDR3 loop reads CASSSPERGHNEQFF. The CDR3 DNA follows: TGTGCCAGCAGTTCCCCGGAGCGGGGGCACAATGAGCAGTTCTTC.

V usage is TRBV27 and J usage is TRBJ2-4, with TRBD2 identical over 10 bases. CDR3 length: 15 residues. Germline trimming cut 6 bases from V and 6 bases from J; bases unmatched to any gene: 8. Germline assignment: CDR1 MNHEY and CDR2 SMNVEV (reference sequence). The CDR3 loop reads CASSRLAGEVNIQYF. The CDR3 DNA is TGTGCCAGCAGCCGTCTAGCGGGAGAGGTAAACATTCAGTACTTC.

This chain uses TRBV20-1 with TRBJ2-2; 7 bases match TRBD2. V lost 7 bases to trimming and J lost 3 bases; unmatched junction nucleotides: 2. This CDR3 contains 12 residues. CDR1 is DFQATT, CDR2 SNEGSKA, per germline (reference sequence). CDR3 DNA sequence: TGCAGTGTGGCGGGGGACACCGGGGAGCTGTTTTTT. Residues: CSVAGDTGELFF.

The chain uses TRBV7-2 and TRBJ2-1; possibly TRBD1 for D (5 bases). Per germline, CDR1 SGHTA and CDR2 FQGNSA. The CDR3 is 12 amino acids. V shed 6 bases and J shed 6 bases, with 9 bases lying between them. The chain's CDR3 is CASRRQSNEQFF. The CDR3 DNA reads as TGTGCCAGCAGGAGACAGAGCAATGAGCAGTTCTTC.

This clonotype was observed a few times. The chain combines TRBV3-1 with TRBJ2-7; D not certain. The ends were cut back, 5 bases at V and 5 bases at J, with 7 bases in the middle. Germline lookup yields CDR1 LGHDT and CDR2 YNNKEL (reference sequence). CDR3 length equals 11 residues. The CDR3 nucleotides read TGTGCCAGCAGCTTGGCAAACGAGCAGTACTTC. Its translation: CASSLANEQYF.

This chain connects TRBV12-3 or TRBV12-4 to TRBJ2-3, with D uncertain. This CDR3 is 13 amino acids long. V lost 5 bases to trimming and J lost 5 bases, with 11 bases between them. The CDR3 loop reads CASSPWTGDTQYF. The CDR3 DNA is TGTGCCAGCAGTCCATGGACGGGAGATACGCAGTATTTT.

The rearrangement uses TRBV4-2 and TRBJ2-6, with D maybe TRBD2 (5 bases). CDR3 length: 17 residues. V lost 0 bases to trimming and J lost 4 bases, with 13 bases between them. Germline CDR1 is LGHNA and CDR2 is YNFKEQ. CDR3 loop: CASSQDEEAAGANVLTF. The CDR3 DNA reads as TGTGCCAGCAGCCAAGACGAGGAGGCAGCAGGGGCCAACGTCCTGACTTTC.

The chain links TRBV5-1 to TRBJ2-7; the D gene is possibly TRBD1 (5 bases). Germline V lookup: CDR1 SGHRS, CDR2 YFSETQ. The length of the CDR3 is 13 residues. The V end lost 5 bases, the J end lost 2 bases, and 11 bases lay between the germline ends. Here the CDR3 DNA reads TGCGCCAGCAGTCGACAACAGGCCTACGAGCAGTACTTC. Its protein product is CASSRQQAYEQYF. Using reference TRBV5-1 and TRBJ2-7 for the parts outside the CDR3, the full variable domain is KAGVTQTPRYLIKTRGQQVTLSCSPISGHRSVSWYQQTPGQGLQFLFEYFSETQRNKGNFPGRFSGRQFSNSRSEMNVSTLELGDSALYLCASSRQQAYEQYFGPGTRLTVT.

The chain uses TRBV29-1 and TRBJ2-3, with D unresolved. The germline V gene has CDR1 SQVTM and CDR2 ANQGSEA. Trimming shortened V by 0 bases and J by 4 bases, and 11 bases separated the two germline ends. The CDR3 consists of 14 residues. CDR3 DNA: TGCAGCGTTGAAGACCCGGTTGTTCCAGATACGCAGTATTTT. Translated: CSVEDPVVPDTQYF.

The V gene is TRBV27, the J gene TRBJ2-7; 10 nucleotides align to TRBD1. J gave up 2 bases and V 3 bases, and 4 bases lay outside the gene matches. Germline V lookup: CDR1 MNHEY, CDR2 SMNVEV (reference sequence). This CDR3 spans 15 amino acids. CDR3 amino acids: CASSFRDRGTYEQYF. The CDR3 DNA sequence: TGTGCCAGCAGTTTTCGGGACAGGGGTACCTACGAGCAGTACTTC.

This chain connects TRBV6-2 or TRBV6-3 to TRBJ2-5, with D possibly matching TRBD2 (5 bases). The CDR3 sequence is 12 residues long. Germline CDR1 and CDR2: MNHEY and SVGEGT. V lost 8 bases and J 2 bases, leaving 9 bases between the germline ends. The CDR3 nucleotides read TGTGCCAGCGGGGAGCTACAAGAGACCCAGTACTTC. It is translated as CASGELQETQYF.